This T cell receptor beta chain was sequenced for a study of sequential checkpoint blockade in melanoma. This clone was seen more than once but under ten times. Assay: immunoSEQ multiplex PCR; the TCRdb copy retains only in-frame clones and omits some. Here the sample spans around 16,000 clones, under 85% being singletons. Treatment here: randomized to nivolumab then ipilimumab (arm A) or the reverse (arm B). The specimen comprised CD8+ T cells sorted from blood (inferred from file names), sampled from a patient given nivolumab and ipilimumab in sequence. This receptor was obtained from a human donor with melanoma.

The CDR3 here is CASSLALVYNEQFF. The CDR3 DNA reads as TGTGCCAGCAGCTTGGCCTTAGTCTACAATGAGCAGTTCTTC. The rearrangement links TRBV5-4 to TRBJ2-1; D ambiguous. The CDR3 spans 14 residues. Trimming left V 0 bases short and J 3 bases short, with 7 bases between. Germline values: CDR1 SGHNT, CDR2 YYREEE (reference sequence).